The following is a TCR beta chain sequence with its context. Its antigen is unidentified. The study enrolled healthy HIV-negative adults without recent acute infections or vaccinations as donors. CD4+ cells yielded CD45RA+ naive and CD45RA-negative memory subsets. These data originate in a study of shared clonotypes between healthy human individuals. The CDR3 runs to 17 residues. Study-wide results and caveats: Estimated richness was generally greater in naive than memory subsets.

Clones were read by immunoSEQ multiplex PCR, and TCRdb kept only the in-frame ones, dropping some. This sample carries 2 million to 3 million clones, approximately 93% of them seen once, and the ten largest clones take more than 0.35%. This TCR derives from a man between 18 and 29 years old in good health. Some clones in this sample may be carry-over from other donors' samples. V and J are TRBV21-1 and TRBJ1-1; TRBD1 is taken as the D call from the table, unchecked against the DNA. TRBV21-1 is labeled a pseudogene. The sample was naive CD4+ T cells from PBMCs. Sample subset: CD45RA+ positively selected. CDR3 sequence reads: CASSKKSTRQGRTEAFF. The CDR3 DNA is TGTGCCAGCAGCAAAAAGTCCACTCGACAGGGAAGAACTGAAGCTTTCTTT.